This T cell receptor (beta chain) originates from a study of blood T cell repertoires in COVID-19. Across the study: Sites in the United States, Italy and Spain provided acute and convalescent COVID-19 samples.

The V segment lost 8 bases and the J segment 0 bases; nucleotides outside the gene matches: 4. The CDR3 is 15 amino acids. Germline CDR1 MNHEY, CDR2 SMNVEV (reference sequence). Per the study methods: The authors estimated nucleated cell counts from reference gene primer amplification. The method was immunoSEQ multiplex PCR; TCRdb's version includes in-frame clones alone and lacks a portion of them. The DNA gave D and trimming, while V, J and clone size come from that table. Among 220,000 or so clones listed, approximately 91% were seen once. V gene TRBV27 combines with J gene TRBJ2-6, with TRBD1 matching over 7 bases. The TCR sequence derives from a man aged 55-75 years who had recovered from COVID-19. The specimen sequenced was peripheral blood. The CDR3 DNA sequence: TGTGCCAGCGGGGGACAGCACTCTGGGGCCAACGTCCTGACTTTC. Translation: CASGGQHSGANVLTF.